The T cell receptor (beta chain) under discussion was sequenced for a study of blood T cell repertoires in COVID-19. The overall study: Whether acute or convalescent, the COVID-19 samples came from the United States, Italy and Spain.

This CDR3 has 13 residues. Per germline, CDR1 SNHLY and CDR2 FYNNEI. Only in-frame clones appear in the TCRdb table, and some are missing; sequencing was by immunoSEQ multiplex PCR. The sample shows hundreds of thousands of clones, 85% to 90% of them seen only once. On this clone: A junction boundary mismatches the germline segment, possibly from a read error.

Sequencing input: peripheral blood. The gene calls are TRBV2 and TRBJ2-7; 7 bases match TRBD1. This TCR was recovered from a man older than 75 with acute or convalescent COVID-19. CDR3 sequence reads: CASSDPPGRGPGF. In nucleotides, the CDR3 is TGTGCCAGCAGTGACCCCCCGGGAAGGGGGCCGGGCTTC.